The clone carrying this TCR beta chain was counted at least ten times. Its antigen is still unknown. Exclusion of patients followed from uncontrolled infection, other autoimmune disease, pregnancy or lactation. Germline V gene data show CDR1 as MNHEY and CDR2 as SVGEGT. V dropped 6 bases and J dropped 0 bases, with 11 bases sitting between them. The CDR3 spans 14 residues. The sample belongs to a study of T cells in Graves' hyperthyroidism and ophthalmopathy. Amplified regions were TCR beta CDR3 sequences from RNA transcripts. When the TCR CDR3 underwent first-round RT-PCR, the HTBI primer set was used. TCRdb redid the calling of the multiplex PCR reads with MiXCR, one entry per CDR3 protein. The sample contains about 520,000 distinct CDR3 sequences, about 24% of which appear only once. Notes on the study in general: Most expanded thyroid clonotypes above 0.001 recurred in blood.

The source material was blood. The source of this sequence is a woman aged 30 to 39 with Graves' ophthalmopathy. V and J are TRBV6-2 or TRBV6-3 and TRBJ1-1; maybe TRBD1 (6 bases). This chain's CDR3 is CASRIQGLNTEAFF. The CDR3 DNA is TGTGCCAGCAGAATTCAGGGGTTGAACACTGAAGCTTTCTTT.